The 5 T cell receptor beta chains below come from one sample, sequenced in a study of T cells in Graves' hyperthyroidism and ophthalmopathy. TCR beta CDR3 regions were amplified from RNA. The HTBI primer set served for first-round RT-PCR of the TCR CDR3. MiXCR, run by TCRdb on the multiplex PCR reads, gives a single entry per CDR3 protein. This table holds around 290,000 distinct CDR3 sequences, more than 10% found once. The sequencing input was blood. The receptors derive from a woman aged 25 to 39 with Graves' hyperthyroidism that later progressed to Graves' ophthalmopathy.

The rearrangement uses TRBV5-1 and TRBJ1-1; TRBD1 agrees at 7 bases. The CDR3 has 16 residues. J lost 1 base, V lost 0 bases, and 6 bases had no gene match. Germline CDR1 and CDR2: SGHRS and YFSETQ. The DNA for the CDR3 is TGCGCCAGCAGCTTGGGAGGGGGCATGGAGAACACTGAAGCTTTCTTT. Encoded protein: CASSLGGGMENTEAFF.

This clonotype was counted between two and nine times. The genes are TRBV6-2 or TRBV6-3 and TRBJ1-3; no clear D gene. Germline-derived CDR1 and CDR2 are MNHEY and SVGEGT. V lost 8 bases and J lost 2, with 7 bases in between. The CDR3 is 12 amino acids. CDR3 residues: CASQSTGNTIYF. CDR3 DNA: TGTGCCAGCCAGTCGACTGGAAACACCATATATTTT.

At least ten counts were recorded for this clonotype. This chain links TRBV5-1 with TRBJ2-7; 10 nucleotides agree with TRBD2. From germline, CDR1 is SGHRS and CDR2 YFSETQ. V was clipped by 2 bases and J by 6 bases; unmatched bases: 8. The CDR3 is 15 amino acids. In DNA form, the CDR3 reads TGCGCCAGCAGCTTCACCCTAGCGGGAGCCTCCGAGCAGTACTTC. Protein sequence: CASSFTLAGASEQYF.

On this clonotype itself: A much larger clone lies one base from this, so it may be a read error. The V and J genes are TRBV7-2 and TRBJ2-7, with 9 bases lining up with TRBD1. V was pared by 6 bases and J by 0 bases, with 6 bases of the junction left unmatched. Germline CDR1 SGHTA, CDR2 FQGNSA. The CDR3 contains 15 residues. The CDR3 DNA is TGTGCCAGCAGTTTCTCGGGACAGGGCTCCTACGAGCAGTACTTC. This sequence encodes CASSFSGQGSYEQYF.

At least ten counts were recorded for this clonotype. The chain joins TRBV7-6 to TRBJ2-1, with TRBD2 identical over 8 bases. The CDR3 is made up of 16 amino acids. Germline V lookup: CDR1 SGHVS, CDR2 FNYEAQ. V lost 5 bases to trimming and J lost 8 bases; unmatched junction nucleotides: 14. The CDR3 protein is CASSPSKSLAGHEQFF. Written as DNA, the CDR3 is TGTGCCAGCAGCCCAAGCAAATCCCTAGCGGGTCATGAGCAGTTCTTC. Full variable domain (outside the CDR3, taken from reference TRBV7-6 and TRBJ2-1): GAGVSQSPRYKVTKRGQDVALRCDPISGHVSLYWYRQALGQGPEFLTYFNYEAQQDKSGLPNDRFSAERPEGSISTLTIQRTEQRDSAMYRCASSPSKSLAGHEQFFGPGTRLTVL.